The rows below give T cell receptor beta chains drawn from one sample of a study of blood T cell repertoires in COVID-19. Sequencing was performed with immunoSEQ multiplex PCR; in TCRdb, only in-frame clones are kept and a portion is missing. The data contain over 130,000 clones, roughly four fifths of them singletons. The sequenced sample was PBMCs or T cells enriched from blood (not recorded which). These receptors were taken from a woman aged 45-65 years with acute COVID-19. The CDR3 runs from the conserved cysteine through the conserved F or W. The order of the fields is V gene, D gene, J gene, clone size, CDR3 protein, CDR3 DNA. The D gene is left open where the match is weak. Clone size appears in some rows only: once, few, many, or a class for an expanded clone.

v_gene: TRBV19
d_gene: TRBD1
j_gene: TRBJ1-2
abundance: NA
CDR3aa: CASSGQGGDYGYTF
CDR3nt: TGTGCCAGTAGCGGACAGGGAGGGGACTATGGCTACACCTTC

v_gene: TRBV5-4
d_gene: TRBD2
j_gene: TRBJ2-7
abundance: NA
CDR3aa: CASSQRLAGHHYEQYF
CDR3nt: TGTGCCAGCAGCCAGCGTCTAGCGGGTCATCACTACGAGCAGTACTTC

v_gene: TRBV30
d_gene: TRBD1
j_gene: TRBJ2-7
abundance: NA
CDR3aa: CAWEGQGLYEQYF
CDR3nt: TGTGCCTGGGAGGGACAGGGCTTGTACGAGCAGTACTTC

v_gene: TRBV5-5
d_gene: NA
j_gene: TRBJ2-7
abundance: NA
CDR3aa: CASSFRDTQYYEQYF
CDR3nt: TGTGCCAGCAGCTTCAGGGACACTCAGTACTACGAGCAGTACTTC

v_gene: TRBV4-1
d_gene: NA
j_gene: TRBJ1-1
abundance: NA
CDR3aa: CASSQRQTSTEAFF
CDR3nt: TGCGCCAGCAGCCAAAGACAGACTTCCACTGAAGCTTTCTTT

v_gene: TRBV7-3
d_gene: NA
j_gene: TRBJ2-2
abundance: NA
CDR3aa: CASSSTGAGELFF
CDR3nt: TGTGCCAGCAGCTCAACCGGGGCCGGGGAGCTGTTTTTT

v_gene: TRBV7-9
d_gene: NA
j_gene: TRBJ2-1
abundance: once
CDR3aa: CASSFFVSYNEQFF
CDR3nt: TGTGCCAGCAGCTTCTTCGTCTCCTACAATGAGCAGTTCTTC

v_gene: TRBV9
d_gene: NA
j_gene: TRBJ2-2
abundance: NA
CDR3aa: CASSVWDQGSGELFF
CDR3nt: TGTGCCAGCAGCGTTTGGGACCAGGGGTCTGGGGAGCTGTTTTTT

v_gene: TRBV11-3
d_gene: TRBD1
j_gene: TRBJ2-5
abundance: NA
CDR3aa: CASSLGQGAGETQYF
CDR3nt: TGTGCCAGCAGCTTAGGACAGGGGGCGGGAGAGACCCAGTACTTC

v_gene: TRBV5-1
d_gene: TRBD2
j_gene: TRBJ2-3
abundance: NA
CDR3aa: CASSGKLAGEADTQYF
CDR3nt: TGCGCCAGCAGCGGCAAACTAGCGGGAGAGGCAGATACGCAGTATTTT

v_gene: TRBV7-3
d_gene: TRBD2
j_gene: TRBJ2-2
abundance: once
CDR3aa: CASSSFPGLKNTGELFF
CDR3nt: TGTGCCAGCAGCTCCTTCCCGGGACTAAAGAACACCGGGGAGCTGTTTTTT

v_gene: TRBV7-9
d_gene: TRBD2
j_gene: TRBJ2-3
abundance: NA
CDR3aa: CASSLVFMLVGRGTDTQYF
CDR3nt: TGTGCCAGCAGCTTAGTATTTATGTTGGTGGGGAGGGGCACAGATACGCAGTATTTT

v_gene: TRBV9
d_gene: TRBD2
j_gene: TRBJ2-7
abundance: few
CDR3aa: CASSALAGAHEQYF
CDR3nt: TGTGCCAGCAGCGCGCTAGCGGGAGCCCACGAGCAGTACTTC

v_gene: TRBV25-1
d_gene: TRBD2
j_gene: TRBJ2-1
abundance: NA
CDR3aa: CASSEGGSGTSYNEQFF
CDR3nt: TGTGCCAGCAGTGAAGGGGGTAGCGGGACGTCCTACAATGAGCAGTTCTTC

v_gene: TRBV27
d_gene: NA
j_gene: TRBJ2-7
abundance: once
CDR3aa: CASSFSGTYEQYF
CDR3nt: TGTGCCAGCAGTTTTTCAGGGACCTACGAGCAGTACTTC

v_gene: TRBV12-3/TRBV12-4
d_gene: TRBD1
j_gene: TRBJ1-2
abundance: NA
CDR3aa: CASILNRGGYTF
CDR3nt: TGTGCCAGCATCCTTAACAGGGGAGGCTACACCTTC

v_gene: TRBV5-6
d_gene: TRBD2
j_gene: TRBJ2-4
abundance: NA
CDR3aa: CASSGGLAGGPLNIQYF
CDR3nt: TGTGCCAGCAGCGGAGGACTAGCGGGAGGGCCTTTAAACATTCAGTACTTC

v_gene: TRBV12-3/TRBV12-4
d_gene: NA
j_gene: TRBJ2-2
abundance: NA
CDR3aa: CASRRGGELFF
CDR3nt: TGTGCCAGCAGGAGAGGCGGGGAGCTGTTTTTT